The present TCR beta chain was sequenced within a study of cytomegalovirus exposure and HLA in healthy donors. Vbeta (60) and Jbeta (13) primers were used in the PCR. TCRdb's table, derived via immunoSEQ multiplex PCR, lists solely in-frame clones and lacks some. The data show over 100,000 clones, 80% seen once. The CDR3 is made up of 12 amino acids. Germline values: CDR1 MNHEY, CDR2 SVGAGI. Trimming took 5 bases from V and 8 from J; bases not matched to a gene: 3. The receptor's source is a man aged 30-40 years in good health and CMV-seronegative. This chain joins TRBV6-5 and TRBJ1-2; TRBD1 agrees at 9 bases. The sequenced material came from PBMCs. The CDR3 spells CASSNTGGGYTF. CDR3 nucleotides: TGTGCCAGCAGTAACACAGGGGGCGGCTACACCTTC.